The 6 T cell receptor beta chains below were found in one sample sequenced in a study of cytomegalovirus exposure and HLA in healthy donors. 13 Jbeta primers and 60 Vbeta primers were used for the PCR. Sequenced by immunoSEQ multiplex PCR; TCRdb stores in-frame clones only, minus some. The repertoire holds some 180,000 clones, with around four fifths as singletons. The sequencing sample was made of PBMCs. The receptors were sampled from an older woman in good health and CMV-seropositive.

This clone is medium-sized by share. The CDR3 DNA sequence: TGTGCCAGCATCAGGGGCGGGTATGGCTACACCTTC. Protein: CASIRGGYGYTF. The gene calls are TRBV2 and TRBJ1-2, with a weak D call TRBD1 (6 bases). V was shortened by 7 bases and J by 5 bases, with 11 bases between the two germline ends. The CDR3 is 12 amino acids. The germline gives CDR1 SNHLY, CDR2 FYNNEI.

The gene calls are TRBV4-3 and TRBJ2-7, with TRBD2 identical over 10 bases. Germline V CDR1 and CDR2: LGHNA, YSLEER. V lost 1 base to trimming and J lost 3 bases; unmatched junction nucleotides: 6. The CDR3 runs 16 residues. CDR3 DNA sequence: TGCGCCAGCAGCCAAGTTCAGCGGGAGGGCGGCTACGAGCAGTACTTC. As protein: CASSQVQREGGYEQYF.

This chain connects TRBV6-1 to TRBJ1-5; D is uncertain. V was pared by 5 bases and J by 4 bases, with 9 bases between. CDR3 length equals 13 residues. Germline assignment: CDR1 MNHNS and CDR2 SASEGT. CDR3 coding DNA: TGTGCCAGCAGTCTCCATGAGAATCAGCCCCAGCATTTT. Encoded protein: CASSLHENQPQHF.

DNA for the CDR3: TGTGCCTTTTCGGACCCGACAGACGTAAGAAGGGGCTACACCTTC. This translates into CAFSDPTDVRRGYTF. V usage is TRBV30 and J usage is TRBJ1-2, with a tentative D call TRBD1 (5 bases). The CDR3 covers 15 residues. From germline, CDR1 is GTSNPN and CDR2 SVGIG (reference sequence). The V and J ends lost 7 bases and 8 bases respectively, with 26 bases between them. The whole variable domain, filled in from reference TRBV30 and TRBJ1-2, reads SQTIHQWPATLVQPVGSPLSLECTVEGTSNPNLYWYRQAAGRGLQLLFYSVGIGQISSEVPQNLSASRPQDRQFILSSKKLLLSDSGFYLCAFSDPTDVRRGYTFGSGTRLTVV.

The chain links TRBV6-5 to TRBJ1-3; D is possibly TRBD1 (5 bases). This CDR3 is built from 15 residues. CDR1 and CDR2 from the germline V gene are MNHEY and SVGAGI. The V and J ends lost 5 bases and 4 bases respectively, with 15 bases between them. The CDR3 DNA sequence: TGTGCCAGCAGTCGGGGGGGTGGGCGCGGAAACACCATATATTTT. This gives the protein CASSRGGGRGNTIYF.

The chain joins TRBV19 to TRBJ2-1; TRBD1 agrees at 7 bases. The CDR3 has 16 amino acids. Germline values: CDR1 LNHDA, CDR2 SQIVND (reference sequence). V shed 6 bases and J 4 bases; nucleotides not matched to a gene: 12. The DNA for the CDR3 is TGTGCCAGTAGCGCTATAACCGGGACAGCTTACAATGAGCAGTTCTTC. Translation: CASSAITGTAYNEQFF.